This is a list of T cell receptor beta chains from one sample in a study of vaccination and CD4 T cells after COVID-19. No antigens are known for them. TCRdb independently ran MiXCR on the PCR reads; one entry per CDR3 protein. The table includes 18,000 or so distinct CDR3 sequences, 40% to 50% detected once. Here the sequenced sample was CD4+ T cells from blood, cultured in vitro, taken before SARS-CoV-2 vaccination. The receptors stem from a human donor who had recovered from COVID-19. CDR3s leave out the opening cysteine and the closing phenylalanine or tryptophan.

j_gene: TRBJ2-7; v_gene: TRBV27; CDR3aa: ASSSSSYEQY
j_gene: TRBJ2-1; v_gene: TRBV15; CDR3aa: ATSRDRGSNEQF
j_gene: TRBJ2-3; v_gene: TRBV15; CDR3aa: ATSGGRGSTDTQY
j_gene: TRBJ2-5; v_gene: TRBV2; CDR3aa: ASSGVGGMETQY
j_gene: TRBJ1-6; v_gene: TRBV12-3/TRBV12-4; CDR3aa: ASSPPGQAYNSPLH
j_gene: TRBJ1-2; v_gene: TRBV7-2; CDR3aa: ASSQDLTQGVNGYT
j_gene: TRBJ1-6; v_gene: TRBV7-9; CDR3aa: ASSRQQGGGSPLH
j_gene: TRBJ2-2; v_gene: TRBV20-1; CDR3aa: SAPIAGTNTGELF
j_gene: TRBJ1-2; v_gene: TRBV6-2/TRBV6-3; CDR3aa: ASRRGDNYGYT
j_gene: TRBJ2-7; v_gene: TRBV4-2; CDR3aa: ASSNPDTSTEQY
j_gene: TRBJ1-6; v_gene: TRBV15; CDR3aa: ATSSEGRGSPLH
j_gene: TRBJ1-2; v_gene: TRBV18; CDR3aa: ASSFSAVGQGDYGYT
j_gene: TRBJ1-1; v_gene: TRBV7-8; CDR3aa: ASSLDGTGDTEAF
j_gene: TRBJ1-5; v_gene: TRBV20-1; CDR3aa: SATTGGGGGNQPQH
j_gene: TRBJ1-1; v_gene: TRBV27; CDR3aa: GGWMQTNTEAF
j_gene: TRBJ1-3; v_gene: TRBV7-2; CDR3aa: ASSPSNSGNTIY
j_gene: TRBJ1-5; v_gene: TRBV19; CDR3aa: ASSNQDSNQPQH
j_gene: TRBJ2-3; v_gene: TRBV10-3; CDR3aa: AISYGPQADTQY
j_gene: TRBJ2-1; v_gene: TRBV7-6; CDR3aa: ASSLARLAGGPPLF
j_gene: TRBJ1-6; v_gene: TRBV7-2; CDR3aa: ASSRDLPGNSPLH
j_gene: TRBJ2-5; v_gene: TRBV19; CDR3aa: ASSYPPLQETQY
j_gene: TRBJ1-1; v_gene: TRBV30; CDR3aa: AWWMGGTEAF
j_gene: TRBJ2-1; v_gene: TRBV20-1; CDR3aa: SARVFGREQF
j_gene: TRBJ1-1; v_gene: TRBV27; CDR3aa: ASSLSGGLNTEAF
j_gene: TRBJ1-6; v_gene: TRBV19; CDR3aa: ASNQGQGYSPLH
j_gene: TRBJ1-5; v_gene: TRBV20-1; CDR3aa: SARGVVSNQPQH
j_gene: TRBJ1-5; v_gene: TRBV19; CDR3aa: ASSIARTTNNQPQH
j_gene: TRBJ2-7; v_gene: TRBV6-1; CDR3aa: ASRPGGRGEQY
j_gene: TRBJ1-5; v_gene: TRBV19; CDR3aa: ASSLGGGQPQH
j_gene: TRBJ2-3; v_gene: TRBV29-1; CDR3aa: SVEAQEVGDTQY
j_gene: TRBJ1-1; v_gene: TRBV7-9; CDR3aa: ASSLVQGKDEAF
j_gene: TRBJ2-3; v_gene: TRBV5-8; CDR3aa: ASSDTVPSTDTQY
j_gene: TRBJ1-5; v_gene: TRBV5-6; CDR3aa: ASSMGGWGSNQPQH
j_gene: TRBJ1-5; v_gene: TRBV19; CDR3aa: ASSQNSGSNQPQH
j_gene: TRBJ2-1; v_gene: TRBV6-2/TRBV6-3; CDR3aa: ASSYPHSRQTHYNEQF
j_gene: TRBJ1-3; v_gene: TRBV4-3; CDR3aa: ASSPGQGIRNTIY
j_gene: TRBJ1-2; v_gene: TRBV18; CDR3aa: ASSHPGYGYT
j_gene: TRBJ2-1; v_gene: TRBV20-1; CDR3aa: SARKPGQGSYNEQF
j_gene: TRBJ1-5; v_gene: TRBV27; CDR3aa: ASSQDRGGQPQH
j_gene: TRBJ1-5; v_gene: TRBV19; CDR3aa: ASAGTLLSNQPQH
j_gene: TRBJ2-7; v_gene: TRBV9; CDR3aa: ASSRDRGYEQY
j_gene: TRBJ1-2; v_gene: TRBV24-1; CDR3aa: ANTGQGAARAGYT